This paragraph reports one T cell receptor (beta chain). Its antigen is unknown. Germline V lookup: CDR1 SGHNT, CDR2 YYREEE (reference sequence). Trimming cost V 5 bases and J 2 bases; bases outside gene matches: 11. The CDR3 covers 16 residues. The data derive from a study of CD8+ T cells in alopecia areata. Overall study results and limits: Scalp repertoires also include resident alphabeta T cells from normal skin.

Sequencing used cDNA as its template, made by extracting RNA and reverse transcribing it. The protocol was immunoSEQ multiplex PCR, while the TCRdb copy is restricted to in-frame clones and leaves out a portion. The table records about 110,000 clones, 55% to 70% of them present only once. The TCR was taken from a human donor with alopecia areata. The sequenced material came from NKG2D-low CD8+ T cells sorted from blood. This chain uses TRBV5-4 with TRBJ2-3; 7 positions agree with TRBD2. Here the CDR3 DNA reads TGTGCCAGCAGTTCGGGCAAGCGGGACCACACAGATACGCAGTATTTT. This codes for CASSSGKRDHTDTQYF.